This T cell receptor (beta chain) was identified during a study of vaccination effects on CD4 cells after COVID-19. Deletions cut 7 bases from V and 1 base from J, with 17 bases between. CDR1 and CDR2 from the germline V gene are LGHNA and YNFKEQ. The CDR3 is 15 residues long. Clones were read by immunoSEQ multiplex PCR, and TCRdb kept only the in-frame ones, dropping some. The sample shows roughly 30,000 clones, around 80% of them seen only once. A word on this clone: Antigen specificity is unknown.

The authors isolated CD4+ T cells after 9 to 10 days of culture. Infection dated between March and December 2020, before the Alpha, Beta and Delta variants reached the United States. BNT162b2 vaccine or mRNA-1273 vaccine was given to participants in two doses. IL-2 medium took the place of half the medium on both days 3 and 7. The chain combines TRBV4-2 with TRBJ2-7; TRBD1 might be the D (6 bases). This TCR derives from a human donor who had a prior SARS-CoV-2 infection. The sequencing used CD4+ T cells from PBMCs cultured without peptide, collected after COVID-19 vaccination. The CDR3 DNA follows: TGTGCCAGCACCATCCGGGCAGGGGCGTCCTACGAGCAGTACTTC. This translates into CASTIRAGASYEQYF.